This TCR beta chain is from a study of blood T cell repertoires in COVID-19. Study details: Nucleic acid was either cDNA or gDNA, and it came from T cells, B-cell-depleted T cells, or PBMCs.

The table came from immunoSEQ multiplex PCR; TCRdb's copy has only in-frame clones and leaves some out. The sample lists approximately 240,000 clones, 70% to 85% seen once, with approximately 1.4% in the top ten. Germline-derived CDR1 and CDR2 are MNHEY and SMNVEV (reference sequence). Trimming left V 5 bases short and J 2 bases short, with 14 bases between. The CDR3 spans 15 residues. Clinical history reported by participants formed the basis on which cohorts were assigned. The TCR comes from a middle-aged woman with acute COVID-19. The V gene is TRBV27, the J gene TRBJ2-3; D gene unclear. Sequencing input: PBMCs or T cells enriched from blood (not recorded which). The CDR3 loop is CASSPRVLYTDTQYF. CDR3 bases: TGTGCCAGCAGTCCACGGGTCCTTTACACAGATACGCAGTATTTT.